This TCR beta chain stems from a study of OX40 agonist ivuxolimab in advanced cancers. Study results and limitations: A proportion of nonresponders additionally exhibited low normalized T-cell clonal expansion.

About this clone: No antigen is known for it.

The assay was immunoSEQ multiplex PCR, and TCRdb's table has in-frame clones only and misses some. The table shows some 80,000 clones, with around 94% occurring only once. The CDR3 runs 12 residues. The V gene's germline CDR1 is MGHRA and CDR2 YSYEKL. The source was CD4+ or CD8+ T cells sorted from blood, collected in a trial of the OX40 agonist ivuxolimab. The TCR comes from an adult with an advanced solid tumor such as melanoma, head and neck, liver or kidney cancer. V is TRBV4-1 and J is TRBJ2-5, with D perhaps matching TRBD1 or TRBD2 (5 bases each). The CDR3 bases are TGCGCAACCGGGGACCCTCGGGGGACCCAGTACTTC. Protein: CATGDPRGTQYF.